This note documents a single T cell receptor beta chain sequence. Its specificity is not known. These data come from a study of blood T cells in healthy people across ages. The study drew donors from healthy Caucasian individuals in Russia aged roughly 6 to 95. The study, taken as a whole, reports: Any changes in expanded clonotypes were possibly confounded, as donor CMV status remained unknown.

CDR1 SGHRS and CDR2 YFSETQ come from the germline V gene. The CDR3 contains 15 residues. V lost 4 bases, J lost 7 bases, and 8 bases stayed unmatched. Alongside a J-beta primer mix, a sample-barcoded 5' primer served in a second PCR lasting about 7 to 11 cycles. From each sample, at least 2.5 million paired-end reads containing CDR3 were obtained. TCRdb fed the 5' RACE reads into MiXCR, producing one record per CDR3 protein. The table shows over 1,500,000 distinct CDR3 sequences, with roughly 52% occurring only once. The TCR sequence derives from a woman aged 40 to 50 in good health. The sample taken for sequencing was blood. The rearrangement links TRBV5-1 to TRBJ1-4, with TRBD1 matching 9 bases. CDR3 residues: CASSRDRGTREKLFF. The DNA for the CDR3 is TGCGCCAGCAGCCGAGACAGGGGGACGCGTGAAAAACTGTTTTTT.